This T cell receptor beta chain was profiled in a study of blood T cell repertoires in COVID-19. Study-level information: Whether acute or convalescent, the COVID-19 samples came from the United States, Italy and Spain.

Participants came from fewer than 25 US areas, aged roughly 18 to 95 years. Authors' processing steps: It was from reference gene primer amplification that nucleated cell counts were estimated. Repertoires were generated with immunoSEQ multiplex PCR, while TCRdb's copy carries only in-frame clones and drops some. V and J calls and clone size follow that table, whereas D and trimming were derived from the DNA. This table has almost 200,000 clones, more than 80% appearing once. Input material: PBMCs or T cells enriched from blood (not recorded which). This TCR was recovered from a woman between 18 and 30 years old who had recovered from COVID-19.

CDR3 residues: CACRPGGTSGYTF. The DNA for the CDR3 is TGTGCCTGTCGCCCCGGGGGGACTTCGGGCTACACCTTC. This chain uses TRBV30 with TRBJ1-2; D is possibly TRBD1 (5 bases). Germline values: CDR1 GTSNPN, CDR2 SVGIG (reference sequence). V lost 6 bases, J lost 8 bases, and 19 bases lay in between. The length of the CDR3 is 13 residues.